These 29 T cell receptor beta chains were sequenced from one sample in a study of blood T cell repertoires in COVID-19. Here immunoSEQ multiplex PCR was the method, and the copy in TCRdb shows in-frame clones only, minus some. The sample has about 26,000 clones; around 90% are singletons. Sequencing was performed on peripheral blood. The receptors were gathered from a human donor in a cohort sampled during active COVID-19.

The rearrangement uses TRBV2 and TRBJ1-5; weak D call: TRBD1 (5 bases). There are 15 residues in the CDR3. Germline CDR1 SNHLY, CDR2 FYNNEI. Trimming cost V 0 bases and J 6 bases, with 12 bases left between them. The CDR3 nucleotides are TGTGCCAGCAGTGAAGCGCCCCAGGGTGTTCAGCCCCAGCATTTT. Translating gives CASSEAPQGVQPQHF.

The chain combines TRBV28 with TRBJ1-4, with D hard to call. Trimming cost V 6 bases and J 11 bases, with 13 bases left between them. Per the germline V gene, CDR1 is MDHEN and CDR2 is SYDVKM. The CDR3 totals 12 residues. The CDR3 region is CASSPRSGKLFF. The DNA of the CDR3 is TGTGCCAGCAGCCCTAGATCGGGGAAACTGTTTTTT.

The chain has TRBV10-3 and TRBJ2-3; D perhaps matches TRBD2 (7 bases). This CDR3 comprises 17 residues. Germline CDR1 and CDR2: ENHRY and SYGVKD. Deletions cut 0 bases from V and 0 bases from J, with 13 bases between. The CDR3 DNA reads as TGTGCCATCAGTGAGTCGAGCGGGGACACTAGCACAGATACGCAGTATTTT. It yields the protein CAISESSGDTSTDTQYF.

The chain couples TRBV5-1 to TRBJ2-1, with D tentatively TRBD1 (7 bases). V was cut by 1 base and J by 6 bases, with 14 bases left in between. The CDR3 length is 15 residues. Germline V CDR1 and CDR2: SGHRS, YFSETQ. Here the CDR3 reads CASSLSAGGFNEQFF. In DNA, the CDR3 is TGCGCCAGCAGCTTGAGTGCAGGGGGGTTCAATGAGCAGTTCTTC.

J is TRBJ2-2 and V is TRBV29-1, with D possibly being TRBD2 (6 bases). This CDR3 is 14 amino acids long. V lost 4 bases and J 5 bases, leaving 14 bases between the germline ends. Germline V gene data show CDR1 as SQVTM and CDR2 as ANQGSEA. The CDR3 DNA follows: TGCAGCGTTGCAACTGTAGGGAGGACCGGGGAGCTGTTTTTT. This encodes CSVATVGRTGELFF.

The chain links TRBV7-8 to TRBJ2-2; D call uncertain. CDR3 length equals 15 residues. From germline, CDR1 is SGHVS and CDR2 FQNEAQ. Trimming left V 1 base short and J 4 bases short, with 10 bases between. CDR3 loop: CASSLGLRSTGELFF. CDR3 bases: TGTGCCAGCAGCTTAGGGTTGCGGAGCACCGGGGAGCTGTTTTTT.

The CDR3 nucleotides are TGTGCCATCATGCGGGAGCATGAGCAGTTCTTC. Translating it yields CAIMREHEQFF. This rearrangement joins TRBV10-3 to TRBJ2-1, with 7 bases aligning to TRBD2. The CDR3 covers 11 residues. V was clipped by 7 bases and J by 8 bases; unmatched bases: 2. Germline V gene data show CDR1 as ENHRY and CDR2 as SYGVKD.

The chain employs TRBV9 and TRBJ2-7, with TRBD2 identical over 13 bases. Germline trimming cut 9 bases from V and 7 bases from J; bases unmatched to any gene: 10. Germline lookup yields CDR1 SGDLS and CDR2 YYNGEE. The CDR3 is 14 amino acids. The CDR3 bases are TGTGCCACCTTAGGACTAGCGGGAGCGGGGGAGCAGTACTTC. This codes for CATLGLAGAGEQYF.

The chain has TRBV6-5 and TRBJ1-5; D ambiguous. Germline V gene data show CDR1 as MNHEY and CDR2 as SVGAGI. The CDR3 totals 13 residues. V shed 5 bases and J shed 6 bases, with 11 bases lying between them. The CDR3 DNA is TGTGCCAGCAGTAAGGAGGGAATTCAGCCCCAGCATTTT. Encoded protein: CASSKEGIQPQHF.

By share of the sample, this clone is large. The CDR3 loop is CASTPDTEAFF. CDR3 bases: TGTGCCAGCACCCCGGACACTGAAGCTTTCTTT. The chain couples TRBV7-9 to TRBJ1-1, with D unclear. Germline CDR1 and CDR2: SEHNR and FQNEAQ (reference sequence). The ends were cut back, 7 bases at V and 3 bases at J, with 6 bases in the middle. The CDR3 covers 11 residues.

The J gene is TRBJ1-5, the V gene TRBV7-2; maybe TRBD1 (5 bases). Germline CDR1 is SGHTA and CDR2 is FQGNSA. Trimming stripped 2 bases from V and 3 bases from J, with 17 bases between. The CDR3 spans 17 residues. The CDR3 coding sequence is TGTGCCAGCAGCTTATCCTCCTCCGGAGGGGCCAATCAGCCCCAGCATTTT. Translated: CASSLSSSGGANQPQHF.

This chain joins TRBV7-9 and TRBJ1-1, with D maybe TRBD1 (5 bases). The germline gives CDR1 SEHNR, CDR2 FQNEAQ (reference sequence). Trimming cost V 2 bases and J 4 bases, with 8 bases left between them. The length of the CDR3 is 13 residues. The CDR3 nucleotides are TGTGCCAGCAGCTTAACGGGGGGCACTGAAGCTTTCTTT. It encodes CASSLTGGTEAFF.

The chain employs TRBV7-2 and TRBJ1-2, with D possibly matching TRBD1 (5 bases). Deletions cut 2 bases from V and 4 bases from J, with 8 bases between. In germline, CDR1 is SGHTA, CDR2 FQGNSA. The CDR3 contains 13 residues. CDR3 nucleotide sequence: TGTGCCAGCAGCTTACAGGGCAGCTATGGCTACACCTTC. This codes for CASSLQGSYGYTF.

The chain recombines TRBV27 with TRBJ1-1; the D is unclear. Between the trimmed V and J ends, which lost 7 bases and 6 bases, there was a span of 24 bases. Looked up from germline, CDR1 is MNHEY and CDR2 is SMNVEV (reference sequence). This CDR3 region has 16 residues. The DNA of the CDR3 is TGTGCCAGCAAGATAGAACAGACACGTACTGTCGCTGAAGCTTTCTTT. Residues: CASKIEQTRTVAEAFF.

The V and J genes are TRBV3-1 (or the pseudogene TRBV3-2) and TRBJ1-4; a weak D match, TRBD1 (5 bases). CDR1 is LGHDT, CDR2 YNNKEL, per germline (reference sequence). The CDR3 totals 15 residues. V dropped 4 bases and J dropped 5 bases, with 14 bases sitting between them. CDR3 amino acids: CASSPGGTANEKLFF. DNA for the CDR3: TGTGCCAGCAGCCCCGGGGGGACGGCGAATGAAAAACTGTTTTTT.

Only one count was recorded for this clone. This sequence joins TRBV28 and TRBJ1-3, with a possible D match to TRBD1 (6 bases). The germline CDR1 and CDR2 sequences are MDHEN and SYDVKM. This CDR3 contains 17 residues. V shed 7 bases and J shed 3 bases, with 22 bases lying between them. CDR3 sequence (DNA): TGTGCCAGCAAGGGGGTCGGCGGTCGCCTGGGTGGAAACACCATATATTTT. It specifies CASKGVGGRLGGNTIYF.

This sequence joins TRBV7-9 and TRBJ2-7; D not certain. This CDR3 contains 14 residues. Germline loops: CDR1 SEHNR, CDR2 FQNEAQ (reference sequence). V was shortened by 5 bases and J by 0 bases, with 11 bases between the two germline ends. The CDR3 here is CASSPFEYSYEQYF. In nucleotides, the CDR3 is TGTGCCAGCAGCCCTTTTGAGTACTCCTACGAGCAGTACTTC.

This sequence joins TRBV5-1 and TRBJ1-3, with TRBD1 matching over 7 bases. V trimming: 0 bases; J trimming: 0 bases; junction bases outside the gene matches: 3. The CDR3 is 16 residues long. The V gene's germline CDR1 is SGHRS and CDR2 YFSETQ. CDR3 loop: CASSLGTGVSGNTIYF. For the CDR3, the DNA is TGCGCCAGCAGCTTGGGTACAGGGGTCTCTGGAAACACCATATATTTT.

The rearrangement joins TRBV6-2 or TRBV6-3 to TRBJ2-7; no reliable D call. Germline V lookup: CDR1 MNHEY, CDR2 SVGEGT. The CDR3 sequence is 14 residues long. Between the trimmed V and J ends, which lost 5 bases and 1 base, there was a span of 12 bases. CDR3 region: CASSEDATSYEQYF. CDR3 nucleotide sequence: TGTGCCAGCAGTGAGGATGCGACTTCCTACGAGCAGTACTTC.

The chain combines TRBV18 with TRBJ2-4; 9 nucleotides match TRBD2. After removal of 4 bases from V and 4 bases from J, the junction contained 5 bases not matched to a gene. Germline lookup yields CDR1 KGHSH and CDR2 LQKENI. The CDR3 runs to 15 residues. CDR3 residues: CASSLSAGGKNIQYF. CDR3 nucleotide sequence: TGTGCCAGCTCACTATCGGCGGGAGGGAAAAACATTCAGTACTTC.

This clone was detected only once. The chain recombines TRBV5-1 with TRBJ1-2, with D unresolved. Germline values: CDR1 SGHRS, CDR2 YFSETQ. Trimming took off 4 bases at V and 2 bases at J, with 9 bases between the two ends. The CDR3 covers 13 residues. The CDR3 loop reads CASSHDGNYGYTF. The CDR3 DNA sequence: TGCGCCAGCAGCCACGACGGGAACTATGGCTACACCTTC.

J is TRBJ2-7 and V is TRBV11-2, with 9 positions matching TRBD1. The CDR3 length is 14 residues. Trimming cost V 4 bases and J 6 bases; bases outside gene matches: 7. Germline CDR1 is SGHAT and CDR2 is FQNNGV. The CDR3 bases are TGTGCCAGCAGCTCGTGGGACAGGGTGGGCGAGCAGTACTTC. Residues: CASSSWDRVGEQYF.

The chain couples TRBV5-1 to TRBJ1-1, with D possibly being TRBD1 (6 bases). The germline CDR1 and CDR2 sequences are SGHRS and YFSETQ. CDR3 length: 14 residues. Trimming took off 3 bases at V and 3 bases at J, with 12 bases between the two ends. This CDR3 reads CASSYRARDTEAFF. The CDR3 bases are TGCGCCAGCAGCTACAGGGCGAGGGACACTGAAGCTTTCTTT.

The chain couples TRBV12-3 or TRBV12-4 to TRBJ1-1; D unresolved. The CDR3 length is 13 residues. With 3 bases removed from V and 1 base from J, the gap between germline ends came to 6 bases. The CDR3 sequence is CASSLAGNTEAFF. In DNA form, the CDR3 reads TGTGCCAGCAGTTTGGCAGGGAACACTGAAGCTTTCTTT.

The genes are TRBV5-5 and TRBJ2-7, with D tentatively TRBD1 (6 bases). Trimming shortened V by 3 bases and J by 6 bases, and 13 bases separated the two germline ends. The CDR3 is 13 amino acids. Germline lookup yields CDR1 SGHKS and CDR2 YYEKEE (reference sequence). The CDR3 is CASSSRGRFEQYF. In DNA, the CDR3 is TGTGCCAGCAGCTCCAGGGGCCGCTTCGAGCAGTACTTC.

The chain joins TRBV28 to TRBJ2-1; D may be TRBD1 (6 bases). CDR3 length equals 14 residues. Looked up from germline, CDR1 is MDHEN and CDR2 is SYDVKM. V shed 3 bases and J shed 3 bases, with 9 bases lying between them. CDR3 protein: CASSFRGGYNEQFF. The CDR3 DNA follows: TGTGCCAGCAGTTTCAGAGGGGGCTACAATGAGCAGTTCTTC.

The rearrangement uses TRBV6-1 and TRBJ2-4; 7 bases map to TRBD1. After removal of 2 bases from V and 0 bases from J, the junction contained 7 bases not matched to a gene. The CDR3 extends over 17 amino acids. Germline assignment: CDR1 MNHNS and CDR2 SASEGT. This chain's CDR3 is CASSEKGGSLAKNIQYF. The CDR3 DNA follows: TGTGCCAGCAGTGAAAAAGGGGGCAGCTTAGCCAAAAACATTCAGTACTTC.

This chain links TRBV14 with TRBJ2-5; D is uncertain. Trimming removed 2 bases from V and 7 bases from J, with 14 bases in between. The CDR3 is 14 amino acids. CDR1 is SGHDN and CDR2 is FVKESK in the germline V gene. In DNA form, the CDR3 reads TGTGCCAGCAGCCAACTCTCTTTTATCGGGACCCAGTACTTC. Translation: CASSQLSFIGTQYF.

The rearrangement joins TRBV6-2 or TRBV6-3 to TRBJ2-1, with 7 nucleotides matching TRBD2. Germline CDR1 is MNHEY and CDR2 is SVGEGT. The CDR3 contains 14 residues. Trimming at V came to 4 bases and at J to 3 bases, leaving 3 bases not matched to a gene. The CDR3 coding sequence is TGTGCCAGCAGTTTCAGCGGGGACTACAATGAGCAGTTCTTC. Translating it yields CASSFSGDYNEQFF.